Listed below are T cell receptor beta chains from one sample, sequenced in a study of vaccination effects on CD4 cells after COVID-19. These TCRs' antigens remain unknown. Repertoires were generated with immunoSEQ multiplex PCR, while TCRdb's copy carries only in-frame clones and drops some. This table has around 49,000 clones, about 68% appearing once. Sequences were derived from CD4+ T cells from PBMCs cultured with a peptide pool, sampled before COVID-19 vaccination. These TCRs come from a human donor who had a prior SARS-CoV-2 infection. CDR3s include the opening cysteine and the closing phenylalanine or tryptophan. D genes are given only for firm matches. Only part of the rows carry a size: once, few, many, or a class if the clone is expanded.

len,d_gene,j_gene,abundance,v_gene,CDR3nt,CDR3aa
13,NA,TRBJ2-7,NA,TRBV24-1,TGTGCCACCAGTGATTTGGGGGGCTACGAGCAGTACTTC,CATSDLGGYEQYF
16,TRBD2,TRBJ2-3,NA,TRBV5-1,TGCGCCAGCAGCTTACTAGCGGGGGCAAGCACAGATACGCAGTATTTT,CASSLLAGASTDTQYF
13,TRBD1,TRBJ1-2,NA,TRBV19,TGTGCCAGTAGCCGGGGACAGCTCTATGGCTACACCTTC,CASSRGQLYGYTF
13,NA,TRBJ2-7,few,TRBV2,TGTGCCAGCAGCATCGACCCGTCCTACGAGCAGTACTTC,CASSIDPSYEQYF
17,NA,TRBJ1-1,NA,TRBV7-2,TGTGCCAGCAGCTTAGATATTGACTACGCCATGAACACTGAAGCTTTCTTT,CASSLDIDYAMNTEAFF
13,TRBD1,TRBJ1-5,NA,TRBV19,TGTGCCAGTAACTTTCAGGGGGATCAGCCCCAGCATTTT,CASNFQGDQPQHF
14,NA,TRBJ2-7,NA,TRBV19,TGTGCCAGTAGTATTTTAGCGTGGCCCTACGAGCAGTACTTC,CASSILAWPYEQYF
16,NA,TRBJ1-6,NA,TRBV16,TGTGCCAGCAGCCAATCGCTGACAGGAGGTCGGTCACCCCTCCACTTT,CASSQSLTGGRSPLHF
15,NA,TRBJ2-7,NA,TRBV9,TGTGCCAGCAGCGTAGGTGTCGGGACATACTACGAGCAGTACTTC,CASSVGVGTYYEQYF
13,NA,TRBJ1-1,NA,TRBV7-2,TGTGCCAGCAGCTTGGACAGGAACACTGAAGCTTTCTTT,CASSLDRNTEAFF
14,NA,TRBJ2-1,NA,TRBV10-3,TGTGCCATCAGTGATGACGGGTCCATCCGGGGGCAGTTCTTC,CAISDDGSIRGQFF
11,NA,TRBJ2-7,NA,TRBV7-9,TGTGCCAGCAGCCGAGCCTACGAGCAGTACTTC,CASSRAYEQYF
16,TRBD1,TRBJ1-3,NA,TRBV28,TGTGCCAGCAGGCCAACTACAGGGGCGCCCGGAAACACCATATATTTT,CASRPTTGAPGNTIYF
13,NA,TRBJ2-3,NA,TRBV5-1,TGCGCCAGCAGCTTGGTTGGTGTTGGTACGCAGTATTTT,CASSLVGVGTQYF
18,NA,TRBJ2-1,NA,TRBV15,TGTGCCACCAGCAGACATAGAGAGGCGGGGGCGCCCTACAATGAGCAGTTCTTC,CATSRHREAGAPYNEQFF
16,NA,TRBJ2-4,NA,TRBV5-8,TGTGCCAGCAATCTGGGGAGAGGCCAGGCCAAAAACATTCAGTACTTC,CASNLGRGQAKNIQYF
16,NA,TRBJ2-3,NA,TRBV2,TGTGCCAGCAGCACCTGGGGCGGGGCGAGCACAGATACGCAGTATTTT,CASSTWGGASTDTQYF
16,NA,TRBJ1-6,NA,TRBV7-3,TGTGCCAGCAGCTTATGGCGGGGGCCCTATAATTCACCCCTCCACTTT,CASSLWRGPYNSPLHF
13,NA,TRBJ2-3,NA,TRBV7-2,TGTGCCAGCAGCCGGGACAACACAGATACGCAGTATTTT,CASSRDNTDTQYF
16,NA,TRBJ2-7,few,TRBV5-1,TGCGCCAGCAGCTTGATGTCAGGGGCCCCTTCCTACGAGCAGTACTTC,CASSLMSGAPSYEQYF
14,TRBD2,TRBJ2-7,NA,TRBV6-5,TGTGCCAGCACCGTAGCGGGGGACCTCTACGAGCAGTACTTC,CASTVAGDLYEQYF
15,NA,TRBJ2-5,NA,TRBV2,TGTGCCAGCAGTGAAACTAGTTCTAATTCGGAGACCCAGTACTTC,CASSETSSNSETQYF
18,NA,TRBJ1-2,NA,TRBV7-8,TGTGCCAGCAGCTTAGAGGGACGGGGGCGGTATTTAAACTATGGCTACACCTTC,CASSLEGRGRYLNYGYTF
17,NA,TRBJ1-6,medium-sized,TRBV18,TGTGCCAGCTCACCAAGGAGTTTGGGGACGTCGGGCTCACCCCTCCACTTT,CASSPRSLGTSGSPLHF
17,NA,TRBJ2-6,NA,TRBV6-2/TRBV6-3,TGTGCCAGCAGTACCCGGGGACGAAACTCTGGGGCCAACGTCCTGACTTTC,CASSTRGRNSGANVLTF
11,NA,TRBJ1-1,NA,TRBV12-3/TRBV12-4,TGTGCCAGCAGTTTCAGGTCTGAAGCTTTCTTT,CASSFRSEAFF
15,NA,TRBJ1-6,NA,TRBV5-1,TGCGCCAGCAGCTTGGAGGGCAGCTATAATTCACCCCTCCACTTT,CASSLEGSYNSPLHF
18,NA,TRBJ2-3,NA,TRBV7-3,TGTGCCAGCAGCTTAACGATCAGGGGGGCGCCGGGCGCAGATACGCAGTATTTT,CASSLTIRGAPGADTQYF
12,NA,TRBJ2-3,NA,TRBV5-1,TGCGCCAGCATCGGAGGGGCAGATACGCAGTATTTT,CASIGGADTQYF
16,TRBD2,TRBJ2-1,NA,TRBV4-3,TGCGCCAGCAGCCACCTTAGCGGGGGCTCCTACAATGAGCAGTTCTTC,CASSHLSGGSYNEQFF
16,TRBD1,TRBJ1-2,once,TRBV19,TGTGCCAGTAGTATACAGTGGACAGGGATTAACTATGGCTACACCTTC,CASSIQWTGINYGYTF
14,NA,TRBJ1-2,NA,TRBV18,TGTGCCAGCTCACCACCGTCCCAGGTCGGAGGCTACACCTTC,CASSPPSQVGGYTF
13,NA,TRBJ2-7,NA,TRBV5-6,TGTGCCAGCAGCTTAGATCAGGGTTACGAGCAGTACTTC,CASSLDQGYEQYF
11,TRBD2,TRBJ2-4,few,TRBV20-1,TGCAGTGCTAGAGATAGGAGGACTAGGTACTTC,CSARDRRTRYF
15,TRBD2,TRBJ2-5,once,TRBV12-5,TGTGCTAGTGGTTTGGGGATAGCGGGTGAGGAGACCCAGTACTTC,CASGLGIAGEETQYF